These 21 T cell receptor beta chains originate from one sample sequenced in a study of monozygotic twins with inflammatory bowel disease. TCRdb reprocessed the 5' RACE reads and keeps a single row for each CDR3 protein, giving no DNA. This sample lists about 350,000 distinct CDR3 sequences; its ten largest clones have 2% to 2.5%. Sequenced material: blood. All receptors derive from a human donor with ulcerative colitis or Crohn's disease, or a healthy co-twin of an affected twin (not recorded which).

The V and J genes are TRBV20-1 and TRBJ2-1; TCRdb returns TRBD2, unconfirmable since there is no DNA. Germline V gives CDR1 DFQATT, CDR2 SNEGSKA (reference sequence). This CDR3 region has 16 residues. The CDR3 here is CSAVSGLAGEWNEQFF.

V is TRBV5-1 and J is TRBJ2-1. CDR3 length: 14 residues. Germline V gene data show CDR1 as SGHRS and CDR2 as YFSETQ. The CDR3 spells CASSSGLTPNEQFF.

J is TRBJ1-1 and V is TRBV29-1; the TCRdb D gene call, TRBD1, has no DNA to confirm it. Per the germline V gene, CDR1 is SQVTM and CDR2 is ANQGSEA. The CDR3 has 14 amino acids. The CDR3 region is CSVDNSGAGTEAFF.

The V call is TRBV7-2, the J call TRBJ1-4; TCRdb designates TRBD1, a call that cannot be tested without DNA. The CDR3 is made up of 14 amino acids. Germline assignment: CDR1 SGHTA and CDR2 FQGNSA. The CDR3 is CASRPTGFGEKLFF.

The chain couples TRBV25-1 to TRBJ2-3; absent DNA, TCRdb's TRBD1 call cannot be checked. Germline values: CDR1 MGHDK, CDR2 SYGVNS. The CDR3 runs 15 residues. CDR3 amino acids: CASSEGRGGTDTQYF.

The chain couples TRBV28 to TRBJ2-1; TCRdb's D gene call, TRBD2, goes unchecked for lack of DNA. This CDR3 contains 15 residues. Germline lookup yields CDR1 MDHEN and CDR2 SYDVKM. CDR3 sequence: CASSPTSGGYDEQFF. Looking up the rest from reference TRBV28 and TRBJ2-1 gives the full variable domain: DVKVTQSSRYLVKRTGEKVFLECVQDMDHENMFWYRQDPGLGLRLIYFSYDVKMKEKGDIPEGYSVSREKKERFSLILESASTNQTSMYLCASSPTSGGYDEQFFGPGTRLTVL.

The chain has TRBV4-1 and TRBJ2-7; the D gene TCRdb calls, TRBD1, cannot be checked with no DNA. Germline V gives CDR1 MGHRA, CDR2 YSYEKL. This CDR3 is 16 amino acids long. CDR3 amino acids: CASSQDGGQVRYEQYF.

The chain couples TRBV7-9 to TRBJ1-1; the D call from TCRdb, TRBD1, cannot be confirmed without DNA. This CDR3 is built from 14 residues. The germline gives CDR1 SEHNR, CDR2 FQNEAQ (reference sequence). CDR3 protein: CASSFRAGGGEAFF.

The chain employs TRBV30 and TRBJ1-2; TCRdb's D call of TRBD1 is untestable without DNA. The CDR3 covers 16 residues. Germline V gene sequence: CDR1 GTSNPN, CDR2 SVGIG (reference sequence). CDR3 loop: CAWRRLRDPRSNGYTF.

The rearrangement joins TRBV6-5 to TRBJ1-2. This CDR3 region has 12 residues. From germline, CDR1 is MNHEY and CDR2 SVGAGI. Here the CDR3 reads CASSYGGYGYTF.

The V and J genes are TRBV11-2 and TRBJ2-2. CDR3 length: 14 amino acids. Germline CDR1 reads SGHAT; CDR2 reads FQNNGV. The CDR3 is CASRVRQNTGELFF. The full variable domain, completed using reference TRBV11-2 and TRBJ2-2, is EAGVAQSPRYKIIEKRQSVAFWCNPISGHATLYWYQQILGQGPKLLIQFQNNGVVDDSQLPKDRFSAERLKGVDSTLKIQPAKLEDSAVYLCASRVRQNTGELFFGEGSRLTVL.

The CDR3 region is CAISATGNTEAFF. The V and J genes are TRBV10-3 and TRBJ1-1; as DNA is missing, the TRBD1 call by TCRdb cannot be tested. This CDR3 spans 13 amino acids. In germline, CDR1 is ENHRY, CDR2 SYGVKD.

This chain connects TRBV20-1 to TRBJ2-3; the D call of TRBD1 rests on TCRdb alone, since no DNA is present to check it. Germline V lookup: CDR1 DFQATT, CDR2 SNEGSKA (reference sequence). CDR3 length: 14 residues. This chain's CDR3 is CSDLPRESGPIARF.

The chain has TRBV5-1 and TRBJ1-2; the TCRdb D gene call, TRBD1, has no DNA to confirm it. CDR1 and CDR2 (germline): SGHRS, YFSETQ. This CDR3 has 15 amino acids. This chain's CDR3 is CASSLFDRQDGGYTF.

V usage is TRBV20-1 and J usage is TRBJ1-6; the D call from TCRdb, TRBD1, cannot be confirmed without DNA. This CDR3 has 14 residues. Per the germline V gene, CDR1 is DFQATT and CDR2 is SNEGSKA (reference sequence). This CDR3 reads CSADMTPQGAPLHF.

V and J are TRBV18 and TRBJ2-4. The CDR3 runs to 14 residues. Germline V gene sequence: CDR1 KGHSH, CDR2 LQKENI. CDR3 residues: CASSQAAAKNIQYF.

V gene TRBV12-3 or TRBV12-4 combines with J gene TRBJ2-2; without DNA, the TCRdb call of TRBD1 cannot be checked. The CDR3 is 16 residues long. CDR3 amino acids: CASSPLPGPGTGELFF.

This chain links TRBV20-1 with TRBJ2-7; there is no DNA to check the TCRdb D call of TRBD2. The CDR3 has 13 residues. Germline lookup yields CDR1 DFQATT and CDR2 SNEGSKA (reference sequence). The chain's CDR3 is CSARDGAVYEQYF.

The chain has TRBV21-1 and TRBJ2-7; TCRdb calls TRBD2, which cannot be checked without DNA. TRBV21-1 is classified as a pseudogene. The CDR3 contains 17 residues. CDR3 sequence reads: CASSKEGTSVHSYEQYF.

The J gene is TRBJ2-1, the V gene TRBV29-1. Germline V gives CDR1 SQVTM, CDR2 ANQGSEA. The CDR3 spans 12 residues. CDR3 loop: CSGETPYNEQFF.

This chain connects TRBV5-1 to TRBJ1-6; lacking DNA, the TRBD1 call made by TCRdb goes unchecked. The CDR3 loop spans 13 amino acids. Germline CDR1 reads SGHRS; CDR2 reads YFSETQ. CDR3: CASSLLTVSPLHF.